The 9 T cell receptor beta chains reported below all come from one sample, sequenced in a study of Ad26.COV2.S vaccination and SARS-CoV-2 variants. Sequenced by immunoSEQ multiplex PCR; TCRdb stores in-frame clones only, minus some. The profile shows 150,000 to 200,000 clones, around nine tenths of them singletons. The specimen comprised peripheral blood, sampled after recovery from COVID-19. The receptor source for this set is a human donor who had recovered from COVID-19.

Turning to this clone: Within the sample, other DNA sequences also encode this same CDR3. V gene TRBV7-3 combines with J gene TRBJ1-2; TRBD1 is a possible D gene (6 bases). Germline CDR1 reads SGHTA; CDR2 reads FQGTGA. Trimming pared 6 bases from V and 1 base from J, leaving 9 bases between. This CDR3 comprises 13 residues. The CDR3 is CASSPDSNYGYTF. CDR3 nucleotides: TGTGCCAGCAGTCCGGACAGTAACTATGGCTACACCTTC.

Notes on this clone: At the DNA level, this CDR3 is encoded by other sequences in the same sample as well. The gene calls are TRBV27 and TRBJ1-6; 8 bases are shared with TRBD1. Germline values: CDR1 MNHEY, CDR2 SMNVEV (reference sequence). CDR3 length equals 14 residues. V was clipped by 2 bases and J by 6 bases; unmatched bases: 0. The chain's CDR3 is CASSLGQGNSPLHF. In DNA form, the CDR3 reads TGTGCCAGCAGTTTAGGACAGGGTAATTCACCCCTCCACTTT.

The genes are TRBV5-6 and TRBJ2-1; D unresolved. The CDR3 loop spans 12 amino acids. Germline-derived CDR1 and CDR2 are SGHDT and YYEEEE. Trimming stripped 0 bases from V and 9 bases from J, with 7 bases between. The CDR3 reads CASSLDGGEQFF. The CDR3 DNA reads TGTGCCAGCAGCTTGGACGGCGGTGAGCAGTTCTTC.

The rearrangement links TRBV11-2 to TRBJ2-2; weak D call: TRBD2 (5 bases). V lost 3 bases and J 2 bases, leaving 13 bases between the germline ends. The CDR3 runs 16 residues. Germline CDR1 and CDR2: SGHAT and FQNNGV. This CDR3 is CASSFTSGANTGELFF. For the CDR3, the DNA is TGTGCCAGCAGCTTCACCAGCGGTGCCAACACCGGGGAGCTGTTTTTT. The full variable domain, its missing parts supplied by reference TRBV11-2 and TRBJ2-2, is EAGVAQSPRYKIIEKRQSVAFWCNPISGHATLYWYQQILGQGPKLLIQFQNNGVVDDSQLPKDRFSAERLKGVDSTLKIQPAKLEDSAVYLCASSFTSGANTGELFFGEGSRLTVL.

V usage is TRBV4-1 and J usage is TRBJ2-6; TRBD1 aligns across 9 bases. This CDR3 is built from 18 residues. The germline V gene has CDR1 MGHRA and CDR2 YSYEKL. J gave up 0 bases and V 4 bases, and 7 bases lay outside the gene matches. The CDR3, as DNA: TGCGCCAGCAGCCCGGGGACAGGGCCTATCTCTGGGGCCAACGTCCTGACTTTC. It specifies CASSPGTGPISGANVLTF.

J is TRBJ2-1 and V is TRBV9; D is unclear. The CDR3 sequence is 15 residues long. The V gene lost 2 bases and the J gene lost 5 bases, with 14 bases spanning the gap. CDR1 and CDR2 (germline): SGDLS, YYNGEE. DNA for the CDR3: TGTGCCAGCAGCGTCGGTGGTATGGGCCACAATGAGCAGTTCTTC. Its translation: CASSVGGMGHNEQFF. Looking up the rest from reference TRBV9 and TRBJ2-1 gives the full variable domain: DSGVTQTPKHLITATGQRVTLRCSPRSGDLSVYWYQQSLDQGLQFLIQYYNGEERAKGNILERFSAQQFPDLHSELNLSSLELGDSALYFCASSVGGMGHNEQFFGPGTRLTVL.

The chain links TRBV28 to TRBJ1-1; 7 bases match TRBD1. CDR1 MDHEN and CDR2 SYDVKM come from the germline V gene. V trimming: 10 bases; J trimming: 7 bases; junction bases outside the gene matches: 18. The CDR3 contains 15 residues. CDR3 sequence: CATNSIRGGAIEAFF. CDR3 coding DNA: TGTGCCACCAACTCGATCAGAGGGGGCGCAATTGAAGCTTTCTTT.

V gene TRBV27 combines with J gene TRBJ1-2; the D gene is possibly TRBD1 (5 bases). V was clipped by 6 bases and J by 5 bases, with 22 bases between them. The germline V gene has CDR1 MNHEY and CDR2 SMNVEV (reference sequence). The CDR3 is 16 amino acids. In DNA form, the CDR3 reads TGTGCCAGCAGCCCGACAGCGGGTCTTTCGGGTTATGGCTACACCTTC. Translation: CASSPTAGLSGYGYTF.

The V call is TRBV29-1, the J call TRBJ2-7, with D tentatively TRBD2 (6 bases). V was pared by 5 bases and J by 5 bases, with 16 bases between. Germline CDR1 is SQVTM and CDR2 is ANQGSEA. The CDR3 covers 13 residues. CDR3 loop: CSVRPTSFNEQYF. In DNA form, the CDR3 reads TGCAGCGTTCGCCCAACTAGCTTCAACGAGCAGTACTTC.